This T cell receptor beta chain was found in a study of CD8 T cells in ankylosing spondylitis. The study's findings and limits: Relatively scarce in peripheral blood, disease-linked clones were CD8+.

The germline V and J ends were trimmed by 6 bases and 5 bases, with 13 bases remaining between them. The CDR3 sequence is 13 residues long. This clonotype was picked up many times. The antigen is not known. TCRdb itself ran the 5' RACE reads through MiXCR, one entry per CDR3 protein. The repertoire has about 130,000 distinct CDR3 sequences, about 6.5% of them found once; the top ten carry 12%. Sequenced sample: blood, either unsorted or a sorted T cell fraction (not recorded which). The V and J genes are TRBV12-3 or TRBV12-4 and TRBJ2-5; D is uncertain. The sequence was collected from a male donor with ankylosing spondylitis or in good health (not recorded which). CDR3 DNA sequence: TGTGCCAGCAGCACTGGCACAGAGGAGACCCAGTACTTC. Translated, it gives CASSTGTEETQYF.